A selection of T cell receptor beta chains follows, all from one sample in a study of cytotoxic CD8 clonotypes in ibrutinib-treated CLL. Data came from immunoSEQ multiplex PCR; TCRdb stores just in-frame clones and leaves some out. Among about 310,000 clones listed, 70% to 80% were seen once. The specimen was PBMCs, collected before ibrutinib treatment. These receptors all come from a human donor with chronic lymphocytic leukemia. The conserved cysteine and the conserved F or W are not part of the CDR3 here.

v_call: TRBV6-1; j_call: TRBJ1-5; cdr3_aa: ASSVMMGSNQPQH
v_call: TRBV19; j_call: TRBJ2-3; cdr3_aa: ASSIETGGGTQY
v_call: TRBV5-1; j_call: TRBJ1-4; cdr3_aa: ASSLGQADWRIGEKLF
v_call: TRBV30; j_call: TRBJ2-7; cdr3_aa: AWGRGRVN
v_call: TRBV6-5; j_call: TRBJ2-7; cdr3_aa: ASSYDVIIYEQY
v_call: TRBV18; j_call: TRBJ1-5; cdr3_aa: ASSPGTGPGNQPQH
v_call: TRBV27; j_call: TRBJ2-2; cdr3_aa: ASSLSSGGPGELF
v_call: TRBV27; j_call: TRBJ1-4; cdr3_aa: ASSLGPSNEKLF
v_call: TRBV7-9; j_call: TRBJ2-7; cdr3_aa: ASSLTGRAYEQY
v_call: TRBV9; j_call: TRBJ2-7; cdr3_aa: ASSPQGQAYEQY
v_call: TRBV30; j_call: TRBJ2-7; cdr3_aa: AWSRYLAGGPEEQY
v_call: TRBV5-6; j_call: TRBJ2-1; cdr3_aa: ASSTTGFFNEQF
v_call: TRBV4-2; j_call: TRBJ1-2; cdr3_aa: ASSHPEDRENYGYT
v_call: TRBV19; j_call: TRBJ2-1; cdr3_aa: ASSMGPGLAMDEQF
v_call: TRBV9; j_call: TRBJ2-2; cdr3_aa: ASSAVSGRALSELF
v_call: TRBV29-1; j_call: TRBJ2-3; cdr3_aa: SVGTSGGTDTQY
v_call: TRBV11-2; j_call: TRBJ2-1; cdr3_aa: ASSEGIVNEQF
v_call: TRBV5-6; j_call: TRBJ2-1; cdr3_aa: ASSPLGTSVNNEQF
v_call: TRBV7-3; j_call: TRBJ2-1; cdr3_aa: ASSWTSGGSQF
v_call: TRBV13; j_call: TRBJ2-1; cdr3_aa: ASSPTLSSGHNEQF
v_call: TRBV18; j_call: TRBJ2-7; cdr3_aa: ASSPPGTAQTYEQY
v_call: TRBV5-1; j_call: TRBJ1-2; cdr3_aa: ASSLAPGTRGYT
v_call: TRBV7-3; j_call: TRBJ2-1; cdr3_aa: ASSRTGNNNEQF
v_call: TRBV28; j_call: TRBJ1-2; cdr3_aa: ASNPFGFVYGYT
v_call: TRBV9; j_call: TRBJ2-7; cdr3_aa: ASSVSDRVGEQY
v_call: TRBV11-2; j_call: TRBJ2-2; cdr3_aa: ASSLVVPAPGGELF
v_call: TRBV30; j_call: TRBJ2-2; cdr3_aa: AWGYRGGGELF
v_call: TRBV6-6; j_call: TRBJ2-3; cdr3_aa: ASSYPTSEADTQY
v_call: TRBV25-1; j_call: TRBJ1-5; cdr3_aa: ASSQTGLSNQPQH
v_call: TRBV6-1; j_call: TRBJ2-7; cdr3_aa: ASSARLPGQGSHEQY
v_call: TRBV6-5; j_call: TRBJ1-5; cdr3_aa: ASSSVNQPQH
v_call: TRBV9; j_call: TRBJ2-7; cdr3_aa: ASSVDDRGLYEQY
v_call: TRBV6-5; j_call: TRBJ1-4; cdr3_aa: ASSYSGGEKLF
v_call: TRBV11-2; j_call: TRBJ2-1; cdr3_aa: ASSLGGRLEQF
v_call: TRBV29-1; j_call: TRBJ2-3; cdr3_aa: SVGAEWVTDTQY
v_call: TRBV15; j_call: TRBJ1-4; cdr3_aa: ATSRSGGGATNEKLF
v_call: TRBV9; j_call: TRBJ1-1; cdr3_aa: ASSVGDRGLAEAF
v_call: TRBV6-6; j_call: TRBJ1-5; cdr3_aa: ASSVGGDQPQH
v_call: TRBV5-4; j_call: TRBJ1-4; cdr3_aa: ASSLGPGQGPAEKLF
v_call: TRBV4-1; j_call: TRBJ1-2; cdr3_aa: ASSRTGQEKNYGYT
v_call: TRBV10-3; j_call: TRBJ1-1; cdr3_aa: AIRPGQGGTEAF
v_call: TRBV27; j_call: TRBJ1-5; cdr3_aa: ASSLIGGNQPQH
v_call: TRBV9; j_call: TRBJ2-1; cdr3_aa: ASSTPQGGGVINEQF
v_call: TRBV29-1; j_call: TRBJ2-2; cdr3_aa: SVGLAGVTGELF
v_call: TRBV2; j_call: TRBJ2-1; cdr3_aa: ASRTLGLFEQF